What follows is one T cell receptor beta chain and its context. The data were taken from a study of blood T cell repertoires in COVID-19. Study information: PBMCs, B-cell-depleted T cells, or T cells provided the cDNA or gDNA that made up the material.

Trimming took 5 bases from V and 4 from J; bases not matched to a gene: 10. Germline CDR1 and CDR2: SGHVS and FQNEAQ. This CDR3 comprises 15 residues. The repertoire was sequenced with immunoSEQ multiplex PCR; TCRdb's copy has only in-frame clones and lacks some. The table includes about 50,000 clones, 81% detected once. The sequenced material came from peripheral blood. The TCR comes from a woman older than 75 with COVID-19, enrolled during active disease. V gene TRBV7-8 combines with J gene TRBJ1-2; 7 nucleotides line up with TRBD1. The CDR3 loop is CASSPAGQSSYGYTF. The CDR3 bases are TGTGCCAGCAGCCCCGCGGGACAGTCGAGCTATGGCTACACCTTC.